This record covers a single T cell receptor (beta chain). This receptor's antigen is unknown. Per-base qualities were not stored, and no clone one base away is much larger. The donors were healthy, HIV-negative adults with no recently reported acute infections or vaccinations. Every donor was a Caucasian adult residing in Nashville, Tennessee, USA. CD4+ T cells were enriched by magnetic negative selection; naive cells were then positively selected on CD45RA, and the negative fraction formed the memory subset. Blood was collected by leukapheresis, and PBMCs were isolated by Ficoll-Histopaque density gradient centrifugation and then cryopreserved in liquid nitrogen vapor phase. Analytical flow cytometry was used to check the purity and quantity of each magnetically sorted T cell population. Genomic DNA was isolated from every sorted fraction and measured by UV absorbance on a Nanodrop 2000c. TCR CDR3 regions were amplified from genomic DNA by multiplex PCR using the deep immunoSEQ assay. Genomic DNA extracted from each cell subset was distributed evenly over all wells of several immunoSEQ 96-well plates, and each plate served as one replicate. For sorted subsets, about 0.2 ug genomic DNA, equal to tens of thousands of T cell genomes, was loaded into each replicate PCR. The purified libraries were quantified using a Qubit 3.0 fluorometer, sized with a Bioanalyzer 2100, and then quantified again using the KAPA Library Quantification kit. A separate single-read 150-cycle Illumina NextSeq 550 flow cell was used to sequence each immunoSEQ 96-well plate. Per the original workflow: Because the immunoSEQ output included only junctional sequences and no quality scores, the filtering could not be the same as the filtering used for full-length reads. Sequences were annotated with PyIR, a Python wrapper for IgBLAST v1.9, using IMGT germline references to assign V/J genes and CDR3. Any read was removed if the V/J assignment was weak (E-value above 1e-6), the CDR3 was missing, or the read contained stop codons, out-of-frame junctions, or ambiguous translated residues. V3J clonotypes were defined as sequences sharing the same inferred V gene, J gene, and CDR3 amino acid sequence. To compute the percentage overlap between repertoires, the number of shared unique clonotypes was divided by the size of the smaller repertoire. Three approaches were used to assess repertoire richness: RTK rarefaction, the Chao1 estimator, and Recon v2.1 estimates of unobserved clonotypes. OLGA was used to compute generation probabilities for all TCRbeta clonotypes that the gDNA method yielded from four donors. As stored in TCRdb, this immuneACCESS dataset retains in-frame rearrangements with V and J assigned. A fraction of the clones does not appear; measured against another copy, unresolved V genes explain less than half of the discrepancy, and the remainder lacks a known reason. The D gene and trimming were derived from the DNA, and the V and J assignments and clone size from that table. The table for this sample lists some 1 million clones; roughly 75% of them were counted only once. The leading ten clones occupy about 1.5% of the sample.

This specimen belongs to a study of shared clonotypes between healthy human individuals (dated by TCRdb to between 2020 and 2021). Looking at the study overall: A few men and two women, aged 18 to 49 years, made up the cohort. Per donor, three plates each were used for CD4 naive and CD4 memory, two for CD8 naive, and one for CD8 memory. The study deeply sequenced blood TCR repertoires of five healthy adults to estimate repertoire size and the extent of clonotype sharing between individuals. Different laboratories and diverse techniques were used to prepare libraries and sequence TCR repertoires, to increase sequencing depth and limit assay-specific biases. Each donor's leukapheresis produced roughly between about 0.8 and 8.9 billion PBMCs.

What the study reported, not specific to this receptor: When a few donors were compared, the shared fraction of clonotypes was about 5.4% for naive CD4, over 3% for naive CD8, more than 2% for memory CD4, and less than 0.5% for memory CD8. Because the study included a small number of donors, the genetic and exposure-history diversity represented was limited. Naive subsets generally had larger estimated clonotype richness than memory subsets. Incomplete sequencing was indicated by rarefaction of sorted-subset datasets, despite the large sequencing depth. Based on pairwise subsampling, the degree of clonotype sharing among donors was expected to be affected by sequencing depth. Higher generation probabilities were observed for clonotypes shared by all four sorted-subset donors than for non-shared clonotypes. Sampling was restricted to blood, and TCR repertoires in tissue are likely to differ from TCR repertoires in blood.

The CDR3 contains 12 residues, cysteine and phenylalanine counted. Solely the CDR3 DNA is kept, with 36 bases framed from the first base. CDR1 and CDR2 are drawn from the germline V gene (reference sequence): MNHNY, SVGAGI. A distance of 11 bases separates the germline ends of V and J, which lose 8 bases and 4 bases respectively. The sample consisted of memory CD4+ T cells sorted from blood. The cell subset or site label, read with the paper, signifies: CD45RA-negative fraction. This TCR derives from a man in his late teens or twenties in good health. The chain employs TRBV6-6 and TRBJ1-2; D gene: possibly TRBD1, on 5 matching bases. The CDR3 region has the sequence CASGRGAYGYTF. The DNA sequence is as follows: TGTGCCAGCGGGAGGGGAGCCTATGGCTACACCTTC.